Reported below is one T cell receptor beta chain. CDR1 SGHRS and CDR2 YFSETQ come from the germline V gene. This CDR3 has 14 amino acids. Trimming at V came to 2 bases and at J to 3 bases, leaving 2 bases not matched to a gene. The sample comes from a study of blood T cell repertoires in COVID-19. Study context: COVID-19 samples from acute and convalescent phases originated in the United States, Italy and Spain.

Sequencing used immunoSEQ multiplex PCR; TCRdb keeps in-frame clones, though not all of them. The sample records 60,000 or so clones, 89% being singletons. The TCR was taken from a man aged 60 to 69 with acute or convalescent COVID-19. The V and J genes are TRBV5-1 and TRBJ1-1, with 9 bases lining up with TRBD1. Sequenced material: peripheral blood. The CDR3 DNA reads TGCGCCAGCAGCTTACAGGGGGCGTACACTGAAGCTTTCTTT. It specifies CASSLQGAYTEAFF. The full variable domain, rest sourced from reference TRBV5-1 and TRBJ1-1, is KAGVTQTPRYLIKTRGQQVTLSCSPISGHRSVSWYQQTPGQGLQFLFEYFSETQRNKGNFPGRFSGRQFSNSRSEMNVSTLELGDSALYLCASSLQGAYTEAFFGQGTRLTVV.